Listed below are T cell receptor beta chains from one sample, sequenced in a study of T cell changes during pregnancy in multiple sclerosis. Assay used: immunoSEQ multiplex PCR; TCRdb lists only in-frame clones, some missing. The table has more than 55,000 clones, roughly nine tenths seen once. The sample in question was peripheral blood, obtained in the third trimester of pregnancy. These receptors came from a female donor with multiple sclerosis, enrolled in a pregnancy study. Both conserved end residues are part of each CDR3. The order of the fields is clone size, V gene, D gene, J gene, CDR3 protein, CDR3 DNA. A D gene is named only where the DNA matches it firmly. The size of a clone is reported for some rows only, either as once, few or many, or as a class for expanded clones.

.	TRBV21-1	.	TRBJ2-1	CASSSNPLTPSGDNEQFF	TGTGCCAGCAGCTCGAACCCCCTAACCCCTAGCGGGGACAATGAGCAGTTCTTC
.	TRBV4-3	.	TRBJ2-3	CASSQAGEEDTQYF	TGCGCCAGCAGCCAAGCGGGAGAGGAAGATACGCAGTATTTT
.	TRBV18	TRBD1	TRBJ2-7	CASSPPGTGIRVYEQYF	TGTGCCAGCTCACCCCCGGGGACAGGGATACGGGTGTACGAGCAGTACTTC
.	TRBV28	.	TRBJ2-7	CASSLVRQGGYEQYF	TGTGCCAGCAGTTTAGTTCGGCAGGGAGGTTACGAGCAGTACTTC
.	TRBV1	.	TRBJ2-1	CTSSQEEVVWNEQFF	TGCACCAGCAGCCAAGAGGAGGTGGTGTGGAATGAGCAGTTCTTC
.	TRBV6-5	.	TRBJ2-7	CASSYPGTHSYEQYF	TGTGCCAGCAGTTACCCAGGGACTCACTCCTACGAGCAGTACTTC
.	TRBV19	.	TRBJ1-5	CASSKSLGPWQPQHF	TGTGCCAGTAGTAAGTCCTTGGGGCCGTGGCAGCCCCAGCATTTT
.	TRBV11-2	.	TRBJ1-5	CASSATVSNQPQHF	TGTGCCAGCAGCGCGACAGTTAGCAATCAGCCCCAGCATTTT
once	TRBV7-9	TRBD2	TRBJ2-2	CASSLAGDGTGELFF	TGTGCCAGCAGCTTGGCGGGAGATGGCACCGGGGAGCTGTTTTTT
few	TRBV7-2	.	TRBJ1-1	CASSHQGNTEAFF	TGTGCCAGCAGCCATCAGGGCAACACTGAAGCTTTCTTT
.	TRBV7-2	.	TRBJ2-7	CASRGGGGTYEQYF	TGTGCCAGCAGGGGAGGGGGAGGAACCTACGAGCAGTACTTC
.	TRBV7-2	.	TRBJ2-3	CASSRLGVTDTQYF	TGTGCCAGCAGCCGACTAGGAGTGACAGATACGCAGTATTTT
.	TRBV9	.	TRBJ2-1	CASSAGTNEDEQFF	TGTGCCAGCAGCGCTGGGACAAACGAGGATGAGCAGTTCTTC
once	TRBV5-6	.	TRBJ1-3	CASSPSLSGNTIYF	TGTGCCAGCAGCCCCTCCCTCTCTGGAAACACCATATATTTT
.	TRBV6-5	.	TRBJ2-5	CASRSLGQQQETQYF	TGTGCCAGCAGATCCCTCGGACAGCAACAAGAGACCCAGTACTTC
.	TRBV28	.	TRBJ1-2	CASSPVGGYYGYTF	TGTGCCAGCAGTCCAGTTGGGGGGTACTATGGCTACACCTTC
.	TRBV7-9	TRBD1	TRBJ2-7	CASSSGGRSSYYEQYF	TGTGCCAGCAGCTCAGGGGGCAGGTCGTCATACTACGAGCAGTACTTC
.	TRBV4-1	.	TRBJ1-2	CASSQVLRSPYGYTF	TGCGCCAGCAGCCAAGTATTACGGTCCCCCTATGGCTACACCTTC
.	TRBV27	.	TRBJ2-7	CASSLSGGYEQYF	TGTGCCAGCAGTTTATCAGGAGGCTACGAGCAGTACTTC
once	TRBV6-1	TRBD2	TRBJ2-5	CASRRLAGPQETQYF	TGTGCCAGCAGGCGACTAGCGGGACCTCAAGAGACCCAGTACTTC
.	TRBV6-5	.	TRBJ2-7	CATRTRLNYEQYF	TGTGCCACCCGGACACGACTTAACTACGAGCAGTACTTC
.	TRBV18	.	TRBJ2-7	CASSPTQGYEQYF	TGTGCCAGCTCACCTACCCAGGGGTACGAGCAGTACTTC
.	TRBV9	.	TRBJ2-3	CASSVARLAGASETQYF	TGTGCCAGCAGCGTAGCGAGGTTGGCGGGGGCGTCCGAGACGCAGTATTTT
.	TRBV5-1	TRBD1	TRBJ1-5	CASTLSRQGNSNQPQHF	TGCGCCAGCACCCTTTCCCGACAGGGGAATAGCAATCAGCCCCAGCATTTT
.	TRBV18	TRBD2	TRBJ2-7	CASSPAGGTYEQYF	TGTGCCAGCTCACCAGCGGGAGGGACTTACGAGCAGTACTTC
.	TRBV30	TRBD2	TRBJ2-7	CAWRIPPGLAGGRVYEQYF	TGTGCCTGGAGAATTCCCCCGGGACTAGCGGGAGGAAGAGTCTACGAGCAGTACTTC
once	TRBV6-8	TRBD1	TRBJ1-5	CASSLLRDRGNQPQHF	TGTGCCAGCAGCTTACTCCGGGACAGGGGCAATCAGCCCCAGCATTTT
.	TRBV6-5	.	TRBJ1-5	CASMRASNQPQHF	TGTGCCAGCATGAGGGCTAGCAATCAGCCCCAGCATTTT
once	TRBV5-1	.	TRBJ1-2	CASHSRSTVPYGYTF	TGCGCCAGCCACTCCCGCTCGACAGTCCCATATGGCTACACCTTC
.	TRBV27	.	TRBJ2-1	CASKLEVSYNEQFF	TGTGCCAGCAAGTTAGAGGTCTCCTACAATGAGCAGTTCTTC
.	TRBV5-6	.	TRBJ2-3	CASSLGANTDTQYF	TGTGCCAGCAGCTTGGGGGCCAACACAGATACGCAGTATTTT
.	TRBV11-2	TRBD2	TRBJ2-1	CASSSGLAAYNEQFF	TGTGCCAGCAGCTCGGGACTAGCGGCCTACAATGAGCAGTTCTTC
.	TRBV28	.	TRBJ2-3	CASSTSTITDTQYF	TGTGCCAGCAGCACCTCGACTATCACAGATACGCAGTATTTT
.	TRBV19	.	TRBJ2-3	CASRYGAGSTDTQYF	TGTGCCAGTAGGTATGGGGCGGGAAGCACAGATACGCAGTATTTT
.	TRBV7-2	.	TRBJ1-1	CASSLDGEAFF	TGTGCCAGCAGCTTAGACGGTGAAGCTTTCTTT
.	TRBV28	.	TRBJ1-2	CASSFTTGYGYTF	TGTGCCAGCAGTTTCACCACGGGCTATGGCTACACCTTC
.	TRBV9	.	TRBJ2-1	CASSAVGAGYEQFF	TGTGCCAGCAGCGCCGTGGGGGCAGGCTATGAGCAGTTCTTC
.	TRBV30	.	TRBJ2-5	CAWSVLPGQETQYF	TGTGCCTGGAGTGTACTTCCGGGTCAAGAGACCCAGTACTTC
.	TRBV11-2	.	TRBJ2-1	CASSRTRNNEQFF	TGTGCCAGCAGCCGTACTAGGAACAATGAGCAGTTCTTC
.	TRBV19	.	TRBJ1-1	CASSIRSTEAFF	TGTGCCAGTAGTATCAGGTCCACTGAAGCTTTCTTT
once	TRBV4-1	.	TRBJ1-2	CASSQVRGEGTYGYTF	TGCGCCAGCAGCCAAGTTAGGGGGGAGGGAACCTATGGCTACACCTTC